This TCR beta chain was captured by sequencing in a study of neurological immune-mediated disorders. Study-wide results and limits: Whereas HTLV-1-associated myelopathy showed the most TCR clonal expansion, multiple sclerosis showed the least, with levels below those of healthy controls.

This CDR3 contains 15 residues. Trimming pared 2 bases from V and 3 bases from J, leaving 10 bases between. Germline V gene data show CDR1 as SGHTA and CDR2 as FQGNSA. PBMCs numbering 2 million and stored at -80 C yielded the unsorted libraries. In this sample, this clonotype turned up many times. Its antigen is not known. It was by 5'RACE with 10-nucleotide random UMIs that the cDNA was made. The output of every sequencing run exceeded 190 million TCR-beta sequences, derived from 15-18 subjects. TCRdb reanalysed the 5' RACE reads using MiXCR and keeps one entry per CDR3 protein. The sample consists of 60,000 to 85,000 distinct CDR3 sequences, 5% to 5.5% of them appearing once.

Sequenced input: PBMCs. The receptor was isolated from a woman in her 30s with multiple sclerosis. The chain links TRBV7-2 to TRBJ2-2; D remains ambiguous. CDR3 loop: CASSLRQAHTGELFF. CDR3 coding DNA: TGTGCCAGCAGCTTACGCCAAGCCCACACCGGGGAGCTGTTTTTT.